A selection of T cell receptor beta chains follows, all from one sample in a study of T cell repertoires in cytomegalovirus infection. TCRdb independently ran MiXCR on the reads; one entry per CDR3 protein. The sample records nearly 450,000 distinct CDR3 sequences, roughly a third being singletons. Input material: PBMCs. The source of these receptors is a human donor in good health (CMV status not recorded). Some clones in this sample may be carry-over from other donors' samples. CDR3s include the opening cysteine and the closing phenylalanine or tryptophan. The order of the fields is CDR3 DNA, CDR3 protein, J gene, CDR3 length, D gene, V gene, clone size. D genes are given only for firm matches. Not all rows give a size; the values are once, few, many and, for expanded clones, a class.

TGTGCCAGCTCACCGCTTACTAGGAACAATGAGCAGTTCTTC CASSPLTRNNEQFF TRBJ2-1 14 - TRBV18 -
TGTGCCAGCAGCCAGGTTCAAGTGGGCTCCTACAATGAGCAGTTCTTC CASSQVQVGSYNEQFF TRBJ2-1 16 - TRBV7-2 many
TGTGCCACCAGCAGAGATATGGGGGACACTGAAGCTTTCTTT CATSRDMGDTEAFF TRBJ1-1 14 - TRBV15 -
TGTGCCAGCAGCGTAGAGACTAGCGGGTATGAGCAGTTCTTC CASSVETSGYEQFF TRBJ2-1 14 TRBD2 TRBV9 -
TGCAGTGCTGACGGACTAGCGGGGGTCTCTCGGGCCAACATTCAGTACTTC CSADGLAGVSRANIQYF TRBJ2-4 17 TRBD2 TRBV20-1 -
TGCAGTGCTAGAGATCTCCGACGTAGCGGGGGGGCCTATGAGCAGTTCTTC CSARDLRRSGGAYEQFF TRBJ2-1 17 TRBD2 TRBV20-1 once
TGTGCCAGCAGCTTGGGCAGTCAGGGAAATGAAAAACTGTTTTTT CASSLGSQGNEKLFF TRBJ1-4 15 - TRBV7-9 many
TGTGCCAGCTCACCATCGTCAGGGGGGGAGACCCAGTACTTC CASSPSSGGETQYF TRBJ2-5 14 - TRBV18 few
TGTGCCAGCAGCCCAACATTACCCTTCTCTGGAAACACCATATATTTT CASSPTLPFSGNTIYF TRBJ1-3 16 - TRBV5-6 -
TGTGCCAGCAGCTTAGGAGAGGATTCACCCCTCCACTTT CASSLGEDSPLHF TRBJ1-6 13 - TRBV7-6 few
TGTGCCAGCAGCGGGTCAACCCCCTACGAGCAGTACTTC CASSGSTPYEQYF TRBJ2-7 13 - TRBV12-3/TRBV12-4 -
TGTGCCAGCAGTCTCAGTACTTCCACTTCGAGTTACGAGCAGTACTTC CASSLSTSTSSYEQYF TRBJ2-7 16 - TRBV7-9 many
TGTGCCAGCATCTCGAAAAGGGACAGAATAAACAATGAGCAGTTCTTC CASISKRDRINNEQFF TRBJ2-1 16 TRBD1 TRBV7-9 -
TGTGCCAGCACTAGACAGGGGAACACTGAAGCTTTCTTT CASTRQGNTEAFF TRBJ1-1 13 TRBD1 TRBV6-5 many
TGTGCCAGTAGTATAGACGCTGGGTCTACCGCCGGGGAGCTGTTTTTT CASSIDAGSTAGELFF TRBJ2-2 16 - TRBV19 -
TGTGACAGCAGTCCGGGCCGGGTTAGCACAGATACGCAGTATTTT CDSSPGRVSTDTQYF TRBJ2-3 15 - TRBV6-5 once
TGTGCCAGCAGCTTAATCCGGCAGGGGCCAACGAACACCGGGGAGCTGTTTTTT CASSLIRQGPTNTGELFF TRBJ2-2 18 - TRBV7-8 many
TGTGCCAGCAGCTTAGCGGGGACAAACACAGATACGCAGTATTTT CASSLAGTNTDTQYF TRBJ2-3 15 - TRBV11-3 few
TGTGCCAGCAGCCCCCTCGGTGCGGAACAGCCCCAGCATTTT CASSPLGAEQPQHF TRBJ1-5 14 - TRBV7-6 few
TGTGCCAGCAGTCCAGGGGACTTTAGCACAGATACGCAGTATTTT CASSPGDFSTDTQYF TRBJ2-3 15 - TRBV12-3/TRBV12-4 -
TGTGCCAGCAGCCTCGGGGGGGCCTTCAATGAGCAGTTCTTC CASSLGGAFNEQFF TRBJ2-1 14 TRBD2 TRBV12-3/TRBV12-4 -
TGTGCCAGCAGCCTTACAGGGATCGGTCAGCCCCAGCATTTT CASSLTGIGQPQHF TRBJ1-5 14 - TRBV7-2 many
TGTGCCAGCAGTTACCAGGGGAATGGCTACACCTTC CASSYQGNGYTF TRBJ1-2 12 - TRBV6-5 -
TGTGCTAGTGGTTACAAGAGCGGGGGGAGTTACAATGAGCAGTTCTTC CASGYKSGGSYNEQFF TRBJ2-1 16 TRBD2 TRBV12-5 -
TGTGCCAGCAGCGTGGGACGGAACTATGGCTACACCTTC CASSVGRNYGYTF TRBJ1-2 13 - TRBV5-6 -
TGCAGTGCCGAGAGGGGGGGGCGTTCGAGAGAGACCCAGTACTTC CSAERGGRSRETQYF TRBJ2-5 15 - TRBV20-1 -
TGTGCCAGTAGTATAGACTCGGGGGTGGCCTACAATGAGCAGTTCTTC CASSIDSGVAYNEQFF TRBJ2-1 16 - TRBV19 few
TGTGCCAGCAGCTCGTCACGGGTCTTCAATCAGCCCCAGCATTTT CASSSSRVFNQPQHF TRBJ1-5 15 - TRBV5-6 -
TGTGCCACCAGTGATTCACAGGGACTGGGCGGCAATCAGCCCCAGCATTTT CATSDSQGLGGNQPQHF TRBJ1-5 17 - TRBV24-1 few
TGTGCCAGCAGTTACCCTACAGATTTTGGCAATGGCTACACCTTC CASSYPTDFGNGYTF TRBJ1-2 15 - TRBV6-2/TRBV6-3 few
TGTGCCAGCTCACCACCCGGTGGCGGAGCGGCTAAGGGTCCCCAGCATTTT CASSPPGGGAAKGPQHF TRBJ1-5 17 - TRBV18 few
TGTGCCAGCAGTTTTAGCGGGGGGGCCTTCAATGAGCAGTTCTTC CASSFSGGAFNEQFF TRBJ2-1 15 TRBD2 TRBV27 -
TGCGCCAGCAGCTCGAGGGGAGGTTTGGGCACTGAAGCTTTCTTT CASSSRGGLGTEAFF TRBJ1-1 15 - TRBV5-1 few
TGTGCCAGCAGGAGGGACGGCGGCAATTCACCCCTCCACTTT CASRRDGGNSPLHF TRBJ1-6 14 - TRBV6-5 -
TGTGCCAGCAGCTTAGGACCCCTTAGGGCCAGGCAAGCCAAAAACATTCAGTACTTC CASSLGPLRARQAKNIQYF TRBJ2-4 19 - TRBV7-8 few